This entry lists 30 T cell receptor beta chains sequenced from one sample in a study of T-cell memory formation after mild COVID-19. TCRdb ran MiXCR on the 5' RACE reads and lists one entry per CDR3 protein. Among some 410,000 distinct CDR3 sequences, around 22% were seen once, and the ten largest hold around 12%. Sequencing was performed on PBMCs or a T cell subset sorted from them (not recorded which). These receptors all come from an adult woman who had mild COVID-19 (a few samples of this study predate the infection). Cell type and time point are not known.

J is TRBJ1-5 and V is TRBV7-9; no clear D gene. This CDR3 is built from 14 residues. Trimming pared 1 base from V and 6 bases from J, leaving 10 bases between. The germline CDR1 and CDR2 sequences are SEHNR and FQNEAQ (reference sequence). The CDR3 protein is CASSLGSGVQPQHF. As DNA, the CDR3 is TGTGCCAGCAGCTTAGGATCTGGGGTTCAGCCCCAGCATTTT.

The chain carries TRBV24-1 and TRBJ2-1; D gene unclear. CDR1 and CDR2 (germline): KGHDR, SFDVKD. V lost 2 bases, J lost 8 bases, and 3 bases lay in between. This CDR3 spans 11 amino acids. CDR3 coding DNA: TGTGCCACCAGTGATTACGATGAGCAGTTCTTC. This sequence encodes CATSDYDEQFF.

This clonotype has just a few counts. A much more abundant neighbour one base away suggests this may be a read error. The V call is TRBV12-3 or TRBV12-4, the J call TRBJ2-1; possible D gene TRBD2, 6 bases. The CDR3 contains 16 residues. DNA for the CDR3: TGTGCCAGCAGTCCTAGACTAGTGAGCTCCTACAGTGAGCAGTTCTTC. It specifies CASSPRLVSSYSEQFF.

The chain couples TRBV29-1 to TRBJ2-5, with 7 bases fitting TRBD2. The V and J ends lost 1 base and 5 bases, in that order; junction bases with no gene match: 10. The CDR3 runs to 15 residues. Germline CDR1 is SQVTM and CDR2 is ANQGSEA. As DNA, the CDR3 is TGCAGCGTTGAAGCGGGTAAACTAGCGCCCGAGACCCAGTACTTC. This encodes CSVEAGKLAPETQYF.

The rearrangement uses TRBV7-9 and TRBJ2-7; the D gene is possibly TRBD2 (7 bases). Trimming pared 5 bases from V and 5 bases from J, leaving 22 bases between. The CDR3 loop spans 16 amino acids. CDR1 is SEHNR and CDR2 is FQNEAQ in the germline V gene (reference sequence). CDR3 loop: CASSPYGGGLRDEQYF. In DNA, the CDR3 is TGTGCCAGCAGCCCCTATGGCGGGGGCTTGAGGGACGAGCAGTACTTC.

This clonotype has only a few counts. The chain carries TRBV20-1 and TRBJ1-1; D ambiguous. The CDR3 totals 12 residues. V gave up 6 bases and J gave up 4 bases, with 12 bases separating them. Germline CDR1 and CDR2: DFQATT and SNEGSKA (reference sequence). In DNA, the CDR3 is TGCAGTGCCCCCGGGTTCGGCACTGAAGCTTTCTTT. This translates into CSAPGFGTEAFF.

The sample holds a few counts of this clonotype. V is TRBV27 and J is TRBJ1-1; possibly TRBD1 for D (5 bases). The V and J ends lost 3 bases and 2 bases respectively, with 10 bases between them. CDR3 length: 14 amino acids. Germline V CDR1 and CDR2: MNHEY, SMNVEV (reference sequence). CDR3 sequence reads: CASSFNRDNTEAFF. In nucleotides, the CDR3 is TGTGCCAGCAGTTTTAACCGGGACAACACTGAAGCTTTCTTT.

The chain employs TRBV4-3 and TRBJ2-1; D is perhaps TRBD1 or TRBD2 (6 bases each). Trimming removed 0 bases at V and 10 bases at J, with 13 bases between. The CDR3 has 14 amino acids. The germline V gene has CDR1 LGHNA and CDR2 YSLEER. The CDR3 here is CASSQDRGLAEQFF. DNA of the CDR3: TGCGCCAGCAGCCAAGATCGGGGGCTAGCGGAGCAGTTCTTC.

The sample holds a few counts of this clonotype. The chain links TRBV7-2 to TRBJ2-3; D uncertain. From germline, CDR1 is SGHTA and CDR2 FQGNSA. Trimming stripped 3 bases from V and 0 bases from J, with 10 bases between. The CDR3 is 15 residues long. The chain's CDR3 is CASSFLPSSTDTQYF. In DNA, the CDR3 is TGTGCCAGCAGCTTCCTACCCTCTAGCACAGATACGCAGTATTTT.

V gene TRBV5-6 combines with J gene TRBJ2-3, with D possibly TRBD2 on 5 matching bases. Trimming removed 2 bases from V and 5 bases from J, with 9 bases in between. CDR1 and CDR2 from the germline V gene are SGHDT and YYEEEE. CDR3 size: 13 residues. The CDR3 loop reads CASSFRGIDTQYF. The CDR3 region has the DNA TGTGCCAGCAGCTTCCGGGGAATAGATACGCAGTATTTT.

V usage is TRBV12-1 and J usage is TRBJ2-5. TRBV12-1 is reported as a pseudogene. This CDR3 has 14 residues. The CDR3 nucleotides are TGTGCCAGCAGCTATCCCCAGCGTGGGGAGACCCAGTACTTC. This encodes CASSYPQRGETQYF.

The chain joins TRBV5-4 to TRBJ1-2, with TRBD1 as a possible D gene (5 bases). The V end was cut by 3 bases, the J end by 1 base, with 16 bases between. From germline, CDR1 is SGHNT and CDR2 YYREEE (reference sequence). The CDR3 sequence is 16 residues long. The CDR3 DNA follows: TGTGCCAGCAGCTGGCCGACTGACAGTCATAACTATGGCTACACCTTC. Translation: CASSWPTDSHNYGYTF.

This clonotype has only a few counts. The CDR3, as DNA: TGTGCCAGCAGCCCCTCGGGGGGACTAGCGTTCAATGAGCAGTTCTTC. Protein: CASSPSGGLAFNEQFF. The chain is built from TRBV7-9 and TRBJ2-1, with 10 bases lining up with TRBD2. The CDR3 is 16 residues long. Germline loops: CDR1 SEHNR, CDR2 FQNEAQ (reference sequence). After removal of 5 bases from V and 6 bases from J, the junction contained 10 bases not matched to a gene.

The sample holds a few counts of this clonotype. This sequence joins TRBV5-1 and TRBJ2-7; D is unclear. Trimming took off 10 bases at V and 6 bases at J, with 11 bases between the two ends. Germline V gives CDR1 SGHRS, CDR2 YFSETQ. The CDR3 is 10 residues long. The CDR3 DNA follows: TGCGCCGTGGTAGGTCGCGAGCAGTACTTC. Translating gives CAVVGREQYF.

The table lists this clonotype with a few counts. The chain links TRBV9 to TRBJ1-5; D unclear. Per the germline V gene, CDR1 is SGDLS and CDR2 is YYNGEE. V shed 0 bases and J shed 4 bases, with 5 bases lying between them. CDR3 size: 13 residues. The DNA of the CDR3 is TGTGCCAGCAGCGTAGGCACAAATCAGCCCCAGCATTTT. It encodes CASSVGTNQPQHF.

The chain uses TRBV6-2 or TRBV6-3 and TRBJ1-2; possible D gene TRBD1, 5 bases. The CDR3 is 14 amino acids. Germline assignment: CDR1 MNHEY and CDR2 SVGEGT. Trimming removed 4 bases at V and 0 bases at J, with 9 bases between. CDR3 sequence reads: CASSWGDSNYGYTF. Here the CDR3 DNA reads TGTGCCAGCAGTTGGGGGGACTCTAACTATGGCTACACCTTC.

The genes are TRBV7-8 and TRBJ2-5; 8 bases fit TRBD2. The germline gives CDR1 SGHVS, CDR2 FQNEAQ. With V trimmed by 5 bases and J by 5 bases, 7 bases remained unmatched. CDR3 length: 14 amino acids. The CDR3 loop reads CASSKREGSETQYF. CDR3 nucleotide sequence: TGTGCCAGCAGCAAACGGGAGGGCTCGGAGACCCAGTACTTC. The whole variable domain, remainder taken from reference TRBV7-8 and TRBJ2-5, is GAGVSQSPRYKVAKRGQDVALRCDPISGHVSLFWYQQALGQGPEFLTYFQNEAQLDKSGLPSDRFFAERPEGSVSTLKIQRTQQEDSAVYLCASSKREGSETQYFGPGTRLLVL.

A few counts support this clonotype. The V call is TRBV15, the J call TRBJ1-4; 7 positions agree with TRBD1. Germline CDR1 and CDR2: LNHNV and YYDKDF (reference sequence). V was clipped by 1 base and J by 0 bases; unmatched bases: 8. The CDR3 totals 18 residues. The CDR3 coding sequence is TGTGCCACCAGCAGAGGGAGGGGGCGGAGAGCAACTAATGAAAAACTGTTTTTT. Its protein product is CATSRGRGRRATNEKLFF.

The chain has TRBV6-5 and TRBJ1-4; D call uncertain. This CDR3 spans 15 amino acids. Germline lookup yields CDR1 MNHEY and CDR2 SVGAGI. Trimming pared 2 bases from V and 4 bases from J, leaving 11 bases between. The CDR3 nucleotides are TGTGCCAGCAGTTACGGCAGGACTAATAATGAAAAACTGTTTTTT. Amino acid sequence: CASSYGRTNNEKLFF.

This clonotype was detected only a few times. CDR3 amino acids: CASSQYGRRGVQETQYF. The DNA of the CDR3 is TGCGCCAGCAGCCAGTACGGACGGCGTGGGGTACAAGAGACCCAGTACTTC. The J gene is TRBJ2-5, the V gene TRBV4-1; D gene uncertain. V dropped 3 bases and J dropped 2 bases, with 19 bases sitting between them. The CDR3 totals 17 residues. The germline V gene encodes CDR1 MGHRA and CDR2 YSYEKL.

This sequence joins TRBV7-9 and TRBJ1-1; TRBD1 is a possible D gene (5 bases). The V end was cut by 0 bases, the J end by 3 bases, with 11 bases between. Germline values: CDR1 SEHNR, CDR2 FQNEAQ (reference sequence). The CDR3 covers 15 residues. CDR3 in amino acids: CASSLAQGFDTEAFF. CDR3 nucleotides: TGTGCCAGCAGCTTAGCCCAGGGTTTCGACACTGAAGCTTTCTTT.

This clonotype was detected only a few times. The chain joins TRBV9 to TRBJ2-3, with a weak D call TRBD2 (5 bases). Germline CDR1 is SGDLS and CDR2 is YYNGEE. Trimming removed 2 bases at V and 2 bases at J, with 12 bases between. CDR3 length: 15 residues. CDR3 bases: TGTGCCAGCAGCGTGAGCCCCGGACTCACAGATACGCAGTATTTT. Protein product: CASSVSPGLTDTQYF.

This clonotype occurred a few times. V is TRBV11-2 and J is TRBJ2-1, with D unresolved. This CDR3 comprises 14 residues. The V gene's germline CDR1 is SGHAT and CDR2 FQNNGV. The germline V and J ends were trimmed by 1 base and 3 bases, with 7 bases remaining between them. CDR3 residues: CASSLGGNYNEQFF. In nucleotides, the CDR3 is TGTGCCAGCAGCTTAGGAGGAAACTACAATGAGCAGTTCTTC.

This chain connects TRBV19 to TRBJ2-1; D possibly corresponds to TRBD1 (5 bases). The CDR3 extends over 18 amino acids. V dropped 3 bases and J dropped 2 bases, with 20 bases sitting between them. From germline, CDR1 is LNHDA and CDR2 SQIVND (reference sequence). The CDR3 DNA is TGTGCCAGTAGTATCTTCCCCCTAGGGGCCGAGGCCTACAATGAGCAGTTCTTC. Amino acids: CASSIFPLGAEAYNEQFF.

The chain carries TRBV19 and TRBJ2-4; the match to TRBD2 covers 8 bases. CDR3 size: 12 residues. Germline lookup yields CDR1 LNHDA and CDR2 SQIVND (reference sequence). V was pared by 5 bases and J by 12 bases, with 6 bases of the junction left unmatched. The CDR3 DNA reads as TGTGCCAGTAGTCCCGGGGGGGCCGGTCAGTACTTC. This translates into CASSPGGAGQYF.

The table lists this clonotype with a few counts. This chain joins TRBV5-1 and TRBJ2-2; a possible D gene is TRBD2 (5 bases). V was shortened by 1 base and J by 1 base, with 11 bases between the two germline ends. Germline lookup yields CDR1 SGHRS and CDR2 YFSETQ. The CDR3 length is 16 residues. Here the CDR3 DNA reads TGCGCCAGCAGCTTGTTGGGAGAGGGGAACACCGGGGAGCTGTTTTTT. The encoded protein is CASSLLGEGNTGELFF.

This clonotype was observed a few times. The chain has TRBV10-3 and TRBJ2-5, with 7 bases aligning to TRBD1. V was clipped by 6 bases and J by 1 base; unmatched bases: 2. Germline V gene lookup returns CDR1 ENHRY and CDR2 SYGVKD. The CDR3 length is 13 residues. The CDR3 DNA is TGTGCCATCAGGGGGGACAGCCAAGAGACCCAGTACTTC. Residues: CAIRGDSQETQYF.

The CDR3, as DNA: TGTGCCAGCAGCTTAGAAAGGACCTATGGCTACACCTTC. Protein sequence: CASSLERTYGYTF. The chain carries TRBV7-2 and TRBJ1-2; no definite D call. The ends were cut back, 1 base at V and 4 bases at J, with 7 bases in the middle. The CDR3 is 13 amino acids. Germline CDR1 SGHTA, CDR2 FQGNSA.

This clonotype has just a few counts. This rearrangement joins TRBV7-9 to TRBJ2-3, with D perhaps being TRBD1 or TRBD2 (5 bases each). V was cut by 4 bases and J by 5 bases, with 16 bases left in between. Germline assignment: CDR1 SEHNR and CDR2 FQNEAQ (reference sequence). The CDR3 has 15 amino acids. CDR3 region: CASSSRGGVEDTQYF. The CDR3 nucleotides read TGTGCCAGCAGCTCCCGTGGGGGAGTTGAAGATACGCAGTATTTT. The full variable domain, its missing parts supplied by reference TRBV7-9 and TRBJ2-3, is DTGVSQNPRHKITKRGQNVTFRCDPISEHNRLYWYRQTLGQGPEFLTYFQNEAQLEKSRLLSDRFSAERPKGSFSTLEIQRTEQGDSAMYLCASSSRGGVEDTQYFGPGTRLTVL.

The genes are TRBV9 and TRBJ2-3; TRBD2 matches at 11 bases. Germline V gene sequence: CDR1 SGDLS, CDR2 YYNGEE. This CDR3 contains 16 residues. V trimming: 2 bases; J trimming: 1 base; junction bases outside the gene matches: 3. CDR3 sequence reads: CASSVASGRRTDTQYF. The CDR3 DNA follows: TGTGCCAGCAGCGTCGCTAGCGGGAGGCGCACAGATACGCAGTATTTT.